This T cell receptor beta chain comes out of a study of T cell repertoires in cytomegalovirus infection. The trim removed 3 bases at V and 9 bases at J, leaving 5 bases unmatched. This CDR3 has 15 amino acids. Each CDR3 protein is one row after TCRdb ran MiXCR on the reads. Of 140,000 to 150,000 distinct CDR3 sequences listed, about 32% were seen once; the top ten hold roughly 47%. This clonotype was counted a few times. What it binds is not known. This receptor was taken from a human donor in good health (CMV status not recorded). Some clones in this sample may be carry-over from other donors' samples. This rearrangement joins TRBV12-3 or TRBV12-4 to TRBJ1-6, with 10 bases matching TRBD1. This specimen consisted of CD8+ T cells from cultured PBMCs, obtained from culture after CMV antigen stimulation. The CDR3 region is CASSLGTGAGSPLHF. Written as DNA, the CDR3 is TGTGCCAGCAGTTTGGGGACAGGGGCAGGTTCACCCCTCCACTTT.